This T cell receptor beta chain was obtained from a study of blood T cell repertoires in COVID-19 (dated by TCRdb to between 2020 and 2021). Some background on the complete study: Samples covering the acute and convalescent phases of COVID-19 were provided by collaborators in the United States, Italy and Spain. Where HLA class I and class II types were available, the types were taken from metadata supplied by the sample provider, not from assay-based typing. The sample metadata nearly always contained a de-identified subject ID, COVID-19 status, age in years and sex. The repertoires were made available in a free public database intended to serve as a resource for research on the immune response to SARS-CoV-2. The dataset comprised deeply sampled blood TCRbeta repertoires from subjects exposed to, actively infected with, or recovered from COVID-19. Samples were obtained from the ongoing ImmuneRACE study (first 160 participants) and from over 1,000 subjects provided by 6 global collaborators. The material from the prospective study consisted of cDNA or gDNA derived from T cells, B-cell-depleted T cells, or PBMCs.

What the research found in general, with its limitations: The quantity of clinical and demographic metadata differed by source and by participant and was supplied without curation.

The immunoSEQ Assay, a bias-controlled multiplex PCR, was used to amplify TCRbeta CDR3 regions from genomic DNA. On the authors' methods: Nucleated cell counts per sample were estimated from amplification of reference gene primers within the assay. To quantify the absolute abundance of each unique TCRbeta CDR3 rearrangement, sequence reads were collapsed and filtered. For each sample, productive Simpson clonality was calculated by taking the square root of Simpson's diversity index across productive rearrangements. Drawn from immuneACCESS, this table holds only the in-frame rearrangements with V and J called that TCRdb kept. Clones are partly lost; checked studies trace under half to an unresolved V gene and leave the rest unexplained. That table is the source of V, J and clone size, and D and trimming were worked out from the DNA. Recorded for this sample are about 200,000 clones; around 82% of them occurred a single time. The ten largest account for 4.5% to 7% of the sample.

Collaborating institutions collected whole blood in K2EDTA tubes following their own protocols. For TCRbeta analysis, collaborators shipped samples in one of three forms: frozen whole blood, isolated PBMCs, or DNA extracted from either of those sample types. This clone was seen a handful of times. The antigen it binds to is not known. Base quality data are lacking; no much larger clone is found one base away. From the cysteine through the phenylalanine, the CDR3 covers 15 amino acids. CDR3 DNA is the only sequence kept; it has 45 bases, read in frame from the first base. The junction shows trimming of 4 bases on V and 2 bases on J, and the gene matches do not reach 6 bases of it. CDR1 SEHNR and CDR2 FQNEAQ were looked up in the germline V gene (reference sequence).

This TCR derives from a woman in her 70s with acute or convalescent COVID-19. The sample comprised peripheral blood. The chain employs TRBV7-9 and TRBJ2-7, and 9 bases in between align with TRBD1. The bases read TGTGCCAGCAGCTCACCGGGACAGGGCACCTACGAGCAGTACTTC. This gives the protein CASSSPGQGTYEQYF.